One sample yielded the 7 T cell receptor beta chains listed below, sequenced in a study of cytomegalovirus exposure and HLA in healthy donors. In the PCR, 60 Vbeta and 13 Jbeta primers were used. The protocol was immunoSEQ multiplex PCR, while the TCRdb copy is restricted to in-frame clones and leaves out a portion. The sample carries roughly 150,000 clones, 60% to 85% recorded once. Sequenced: PBMCs. All receptors derive from a man aged 35 to 55 in good health and CMV-seropositive.

In this sample, this clone turned up a few times. The J gene is TRBJ2-5, the V gene TRBV7-8, with 12 bases lining up with TRBD2. The length of the CDR3 is 16 residues. Germline V gives CDR1 SGHVS, CDR2 FQNEAQ. V was pared by 5 bases and J by 2 bases, with 6 bases of the junction left unmatched. The CDR3 DNA follows: TGTGCCAGCAGCACCCGACTAGCGGGAGTTCAAGAGACCCAGTACTTC. It encodes CASSTRLAGVQETQYF.

V gene TRBV28 combines with J gene TRBJ2-7, with D maybe TRBD1 (7 bases). Germline values: CDR1 MDHEN, CDR2 SYDVKM. V was shortened by 11 bases and J by 1 base, with 15 bases between the two germline ends. CDR3 length: 13 residues. CDR3 sequence: CASGDSNSYEQYF. CDR3 bases: TGTGCCTCGGGGGACAGCAATTCCTACGAGCAGTACTTC.

This chain connects TRBV9 to TRBJ2-4; 10 bases map to TRBD2. The germline gives CDR1 SGDLS, CDR2 YYNGEE. The J segment lost 5 bases and the V segment lost 0 bases, leaving 8 bases of the junction unmatched. The CDR3 length is 17 residues. The DNA for the CDR3 is TGTGCCAGCAGCGTAGGAAGAGCGGGAGGGCCGCAAAACATTCAGTACTTC. This sequence encodes CASSVGRAGGPQNIQYF.

With respect to this clone: Other DNA sequences in this specimen translate into the identical CDR3. This sequence joins TRBV5-1 and TRBJ2-1; no reliable D call. CDR3 length equals 14 residues. V was clipped by 0 bases and J by 0 bases, with 4 bases between them. The germline V gene encodes CDR1 SGHRS and CDR2 YFSETQ. Here the CDR3 DNA reads TGCGCCAGCAGCTTGGGAGGCTCCTACAATGAGCAGTTCTTC. Protein sequence: CASSLGGSYNEQFF. The variable domain in full, with the rest retrieved from reference TRBV5-1 and TRBJ2-1, is KAGVTQTPRYLIKTRGQQVTLSCSPISGHRSVSWYQQTPGQGLQFLFEYFSETQRNKGNFPGRFSGRQFSNSRSEMNVSTLELGDSALYLCASSLGGSYNEQFFGPGTRLTVL.

This clone was detected once. The rearrangement joins TRBV9 to TRBJ2-7; possibly TRBD2 for D (5 bases). The V and J ends lost 0 bases and 3 bases respectively, with 19 bases between them. The CDR3 contains 17 residues. Germline lookup yields CDR1 SGDLS and CDR2 YYNGEE. CDR3 bases: TGTGCCAGCAGCGTAGGGACTCAATGGCTCGGCGGCTACGAGCAGTACTTC. Translated, it gives CASSVGTQWLGGYEQYF.

This chain connects TRBV7-9 to TRBJ1-1; tentative D call: TRBD1 (5 bases). Trimming took off 5 bases at V and 8 bases at J, with 12 bases between the two ends. The CDR3 length is 12 residues. From germline, CDR1 is SEHNR and CDR2 FQNEAQ (reference sequence). The CDR3 DNA sequence: TGTGCCAGCAGCCCCGACAGCAGAGAAGCTTTCTTT. It yields the protein CASSPDSREAFF. The variable domain in full, completed from reference TRBV7-9 and TRBJ1-1, reads DTGVSQNPRHKITKRGQNVTFRCDPISEHNRLYWYRQTLGQGPEFLTYFQNEAQLEKSRLLSDRFSAERPKGSFSTLEIQRTEQGDSAMYLCASSPDSREAFFGQGTRLTVV.

This chain connects TRBV6-1 to TRBJ2-1; 12 bases match TRBD2. The length of the CDR3 is 19 residues. V lost 5 bases, J lost 0 bases, and 11 bases stayed unmatched. In germline, CDR1 is MNHNS, CDR2 SASEGT. The CDR3 reads CASSKGRTSGMSSYNEQFF. CDR3 coding DNA: TGTGCCAGCAGTAAAGGCCGGACTAGCGGGATGAGCTCCTACAATGAGCAGTTCTTC.